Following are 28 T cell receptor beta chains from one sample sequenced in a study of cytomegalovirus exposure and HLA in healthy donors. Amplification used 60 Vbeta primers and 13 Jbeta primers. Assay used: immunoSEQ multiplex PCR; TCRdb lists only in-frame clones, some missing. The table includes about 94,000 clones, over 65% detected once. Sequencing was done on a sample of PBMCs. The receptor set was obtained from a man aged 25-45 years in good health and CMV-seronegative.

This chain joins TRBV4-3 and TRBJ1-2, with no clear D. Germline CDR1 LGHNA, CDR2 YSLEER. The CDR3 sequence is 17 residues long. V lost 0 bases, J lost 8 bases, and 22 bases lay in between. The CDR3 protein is CASSQDAGRRAVGGYTF. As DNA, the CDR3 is TGCGCCAGCAGCCAAGATGCGGGCAGGCGAGCCGTCGGCGGCTACACCTTC.

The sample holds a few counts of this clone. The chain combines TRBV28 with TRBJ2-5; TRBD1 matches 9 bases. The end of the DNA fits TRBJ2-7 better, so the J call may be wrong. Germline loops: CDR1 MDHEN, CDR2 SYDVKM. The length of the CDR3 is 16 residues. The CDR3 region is CASGTGFFSRVSEQYF. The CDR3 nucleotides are TGTGCCAGCGGGACAGGGTTCTTTTCCCGAGTATCCGAGCAGTACTTC.

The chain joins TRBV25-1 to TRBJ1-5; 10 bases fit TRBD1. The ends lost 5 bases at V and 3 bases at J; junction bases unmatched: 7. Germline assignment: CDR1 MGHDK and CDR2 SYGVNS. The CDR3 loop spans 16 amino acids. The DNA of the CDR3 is TGTGCCAGCAGTCAAACCGGGACAGGGGACAATCAGCCCCAGCATTTT. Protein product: CASSQTGTGDNQPQHF. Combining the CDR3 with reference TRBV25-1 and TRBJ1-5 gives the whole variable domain EADIYQTPRYLVIGTGKKITLECSQTMGHDKMYWYQQDPGMELHLIHYSYGVNSTEKGDLSSESTVSRIRTEHFPLTLESARPSHTSQYLCASSQTGTGDNQPQHFGDGTRLSIL.

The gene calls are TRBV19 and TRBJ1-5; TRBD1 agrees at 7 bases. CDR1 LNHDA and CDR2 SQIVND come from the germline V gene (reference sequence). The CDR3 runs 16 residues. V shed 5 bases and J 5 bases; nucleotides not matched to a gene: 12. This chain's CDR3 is CASSPRGRGRDQPQHF. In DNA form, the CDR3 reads TGTGCCAGTAGTCCCCGGGGTAGGGGGCGCGATCAGCCCCAGCATTTT.

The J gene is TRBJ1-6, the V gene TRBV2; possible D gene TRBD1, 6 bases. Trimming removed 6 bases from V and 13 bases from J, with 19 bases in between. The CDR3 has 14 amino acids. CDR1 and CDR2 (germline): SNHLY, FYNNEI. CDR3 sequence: CASRGDRVQGPLHF. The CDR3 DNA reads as TGTGCCAGCAGAGGGGACCGGGTCCAGGGGCCCCTCCACTTT.

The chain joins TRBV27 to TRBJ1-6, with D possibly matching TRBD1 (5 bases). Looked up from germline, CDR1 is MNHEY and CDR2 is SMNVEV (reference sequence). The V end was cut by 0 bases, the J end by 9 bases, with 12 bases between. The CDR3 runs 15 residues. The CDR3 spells CASSLSWRGGSPLHF. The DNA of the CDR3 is TGTGCCAGCAGTTTATCGTGGAGGGGTGGTTCACCCCTCCACTTT.

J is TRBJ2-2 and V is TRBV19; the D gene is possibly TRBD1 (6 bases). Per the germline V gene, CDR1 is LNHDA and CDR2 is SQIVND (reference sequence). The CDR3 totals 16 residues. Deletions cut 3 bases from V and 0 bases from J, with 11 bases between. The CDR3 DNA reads TGTGCCAGTAGTATGGACAGCTTCGCGAACACCGGGGAGCTGTTTTTT. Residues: CASSMDSFANTGELFF.

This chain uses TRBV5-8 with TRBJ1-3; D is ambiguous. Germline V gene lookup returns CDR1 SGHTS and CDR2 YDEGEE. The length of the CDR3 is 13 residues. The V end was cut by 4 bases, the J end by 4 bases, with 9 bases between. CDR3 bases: TGTGCCAGCAGCCCAAGAGTCGGAAACACCATATATTTT. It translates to CASSPRVGNTIYF.

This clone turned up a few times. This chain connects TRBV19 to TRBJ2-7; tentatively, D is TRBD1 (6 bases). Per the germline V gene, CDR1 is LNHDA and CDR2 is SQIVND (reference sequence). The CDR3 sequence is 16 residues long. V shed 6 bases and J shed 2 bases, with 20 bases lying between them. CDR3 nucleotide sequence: TGTGCCAGTAGCCCTTTGGGGGACATAACCCCCTACGAGCAGTACTTC. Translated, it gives CASSPLGDITPYEQYF.

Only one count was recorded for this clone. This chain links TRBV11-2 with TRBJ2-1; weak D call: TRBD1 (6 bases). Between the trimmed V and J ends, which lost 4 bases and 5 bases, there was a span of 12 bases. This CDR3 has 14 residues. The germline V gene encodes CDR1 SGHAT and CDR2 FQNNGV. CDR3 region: CASSWAGDHNEQFF. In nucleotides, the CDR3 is TGTGCCAGCAGCTGGGCAGGGGACCACAATGAGCAGTTCTTC.

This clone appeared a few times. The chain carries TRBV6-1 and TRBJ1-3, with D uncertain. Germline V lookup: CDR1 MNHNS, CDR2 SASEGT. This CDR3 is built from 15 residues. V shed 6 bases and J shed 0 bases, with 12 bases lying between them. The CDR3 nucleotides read TGTGCCAGCAGGCCAGATCTCCACTCTGGAAACACCATATATTTT. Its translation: CASRPDLHSGNTIYF.

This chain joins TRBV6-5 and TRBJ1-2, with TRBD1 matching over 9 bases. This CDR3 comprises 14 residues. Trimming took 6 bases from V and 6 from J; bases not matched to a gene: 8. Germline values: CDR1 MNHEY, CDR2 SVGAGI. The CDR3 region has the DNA TGTGCCAGCAGCCCGAACAGGGGGCAGGATGGCTACACCTTC. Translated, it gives CASSPNRGQDGYTF.

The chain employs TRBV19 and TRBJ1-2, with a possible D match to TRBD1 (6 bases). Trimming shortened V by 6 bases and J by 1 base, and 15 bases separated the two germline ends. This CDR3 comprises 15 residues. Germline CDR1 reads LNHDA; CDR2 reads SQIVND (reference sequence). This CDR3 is CASSRPGTFNYGYTF. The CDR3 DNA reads TGTGCCAGTAGCCGCCCCGGGACATTTAACTATGGCTACACCTTC.

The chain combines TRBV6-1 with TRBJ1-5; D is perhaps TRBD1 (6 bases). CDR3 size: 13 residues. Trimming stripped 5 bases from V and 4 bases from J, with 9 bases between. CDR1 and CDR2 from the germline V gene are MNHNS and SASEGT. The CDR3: CASSQDRNQPQHF. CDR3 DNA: TGTGCCAGCAGTCAGGACAGAAATCAGCCCCAGCATTTT.

The CDR3 nucleotides are TGCGCCAGCAGCCTAGGAGATACCAGATCGAACACTGAAGCTTTCTTT. Residues: CASSLGDTRSNTEAFF. The gene calls are TRBV4-3 and TRBJ1-1; no definite D call. The V and J ends lost 4 bases and 1 base respectively, with 16 bases between them. Germline CDR1 reads LGHNA; CDR2 reads YSLEER. The length of the CDR3 is 16 residues.

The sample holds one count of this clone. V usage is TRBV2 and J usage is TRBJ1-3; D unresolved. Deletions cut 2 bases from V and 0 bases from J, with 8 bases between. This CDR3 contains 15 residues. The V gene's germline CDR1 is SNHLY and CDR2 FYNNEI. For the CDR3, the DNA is TGTGCCAGCAGTGAACTGATAGCCTCTGGAAACACCATATATTTT. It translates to CASSELIASGNTIYF.

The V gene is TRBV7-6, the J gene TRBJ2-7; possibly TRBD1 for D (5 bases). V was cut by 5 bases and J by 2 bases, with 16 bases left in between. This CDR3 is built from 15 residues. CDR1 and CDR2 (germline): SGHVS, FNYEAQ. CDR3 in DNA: TGTGCCAGCAGCACGCCATGGGGCAGGACCTACGAGCAGTACTTC. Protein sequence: CASSTPWGRTYEQYF.

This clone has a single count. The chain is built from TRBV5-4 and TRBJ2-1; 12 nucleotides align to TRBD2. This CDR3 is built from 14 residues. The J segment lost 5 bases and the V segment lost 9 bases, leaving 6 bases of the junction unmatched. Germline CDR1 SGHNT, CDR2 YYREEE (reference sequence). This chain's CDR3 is CATQLAGGDNEQFF. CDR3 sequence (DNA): TGTGCCACCCAACTAGCGGGAGGAGACAATGAGCAGTTCTTC.

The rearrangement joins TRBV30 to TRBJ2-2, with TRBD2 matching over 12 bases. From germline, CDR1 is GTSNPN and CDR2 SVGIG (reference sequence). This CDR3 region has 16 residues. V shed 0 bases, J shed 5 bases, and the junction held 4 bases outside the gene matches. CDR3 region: CAWSVRLAGVTGELFF. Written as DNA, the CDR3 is TGTGCCTGGAGTGTACGACTAGCGGGAGTTACCGGGGAGCTGTTTTTT.

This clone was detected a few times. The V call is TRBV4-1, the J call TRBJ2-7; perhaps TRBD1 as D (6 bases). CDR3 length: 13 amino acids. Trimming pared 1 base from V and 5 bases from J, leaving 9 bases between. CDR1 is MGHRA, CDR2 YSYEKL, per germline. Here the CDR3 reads CASSQGRGDEQYF. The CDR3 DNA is TGCGCCAGCAGCCAAGGCAGGGGCGACGAGCAGTACTTC.

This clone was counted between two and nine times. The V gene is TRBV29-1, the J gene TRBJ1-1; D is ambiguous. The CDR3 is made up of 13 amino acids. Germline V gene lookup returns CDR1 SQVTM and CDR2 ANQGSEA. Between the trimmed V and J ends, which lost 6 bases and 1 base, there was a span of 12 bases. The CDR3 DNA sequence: TGCAGCGTGGCGGCAGATTGGAACACTGAAGCTTTCTTT. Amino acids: CSVAADWNTEAFF.

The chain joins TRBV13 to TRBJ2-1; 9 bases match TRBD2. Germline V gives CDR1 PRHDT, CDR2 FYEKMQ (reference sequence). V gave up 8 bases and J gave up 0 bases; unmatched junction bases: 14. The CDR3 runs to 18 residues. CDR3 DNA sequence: TGTGCCAGCCATCCTCAACATGGCGGGGGGGCCTCCTACAATGAGCAGTTCTTC. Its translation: CASHPQHGGGASYNEQFF.

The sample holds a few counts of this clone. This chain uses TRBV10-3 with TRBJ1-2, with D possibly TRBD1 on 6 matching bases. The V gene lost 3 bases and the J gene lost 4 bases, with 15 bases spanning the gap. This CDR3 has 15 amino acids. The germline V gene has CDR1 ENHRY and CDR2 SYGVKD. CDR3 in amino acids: CAISDNRESSYGYTF. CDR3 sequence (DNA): TGTGCCATCAGTGATAACAGGGAGAGTAGCTATGGCTACACCTTC.

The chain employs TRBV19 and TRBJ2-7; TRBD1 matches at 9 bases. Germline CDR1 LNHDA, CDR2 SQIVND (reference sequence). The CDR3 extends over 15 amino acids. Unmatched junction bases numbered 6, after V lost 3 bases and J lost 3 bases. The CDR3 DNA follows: TGTGCCAGTAGTATGGGGGGGACAGGGAACTACGAGCAGTACTTC. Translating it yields CASSMGGTGNYEQYF.

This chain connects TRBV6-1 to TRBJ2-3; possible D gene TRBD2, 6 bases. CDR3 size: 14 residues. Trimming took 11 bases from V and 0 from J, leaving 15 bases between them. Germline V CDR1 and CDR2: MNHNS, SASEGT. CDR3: CALAGRLSTDTQYF. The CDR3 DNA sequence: TGTGCCCTCGCGGGGAGGCTTAGCACAGATACGCAGTATTTT.

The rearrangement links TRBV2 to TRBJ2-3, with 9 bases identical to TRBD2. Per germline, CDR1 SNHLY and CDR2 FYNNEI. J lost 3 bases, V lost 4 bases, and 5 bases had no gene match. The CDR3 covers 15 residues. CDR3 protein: CASSGTSVRTDTQYF. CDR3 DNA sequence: TGTGCCAGCAGTGGGACTAGCGTTAGAACAGATACGCAGTATTTT.

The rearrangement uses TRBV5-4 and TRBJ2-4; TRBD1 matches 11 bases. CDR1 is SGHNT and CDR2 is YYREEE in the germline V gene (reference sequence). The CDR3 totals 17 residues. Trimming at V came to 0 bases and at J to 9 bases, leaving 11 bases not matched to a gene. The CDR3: CASSLAGTGGLGGIQYF. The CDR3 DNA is TGTGCCAGCAGCTTGGCCGGGACAGGGGGTCTCGGGGGCATTCAGTACTTC.

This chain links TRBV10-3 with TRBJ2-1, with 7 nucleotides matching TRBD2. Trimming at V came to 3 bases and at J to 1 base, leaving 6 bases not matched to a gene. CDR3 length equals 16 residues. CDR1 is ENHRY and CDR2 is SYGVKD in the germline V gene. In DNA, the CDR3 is TGTGCCATCAGTGAATCGGGGGGTAGGTCCTACAATGAGCAGTTCTTC. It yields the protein CAISESGGRSYNEQFF.